This TCR beta chain was profiled in a study of blood T cell repertoires in COVID-19. Turning to the study itself: T cells, B-cell-depleted T cells, or PBMCs provided the cDNA or gDNA that served as material.

The CDR3 sequence is 15 residues long. Germline V CDR1 and CDR2: SGHNT, YENEEA. V was pared by 4 bases and J by 2 bases, with 12 bases between. Clones were read by immunoSEQ multiplex PCR, and TCRdb kept only the in-frame ones, dropping some. The repertoire holds about 200,000 clones, with roughly 91% as singletons. The origin of this receptor is a man between 40 and 49 years old with active or convalescent COVID-19. The specimen was peripheral blood. The rearrangement joins TRBV11-3 to TRBJ2-1; tentative D call: TRBD1 (7 bases). CDR3 coding DNA: TGTGCCAGCAGCTCGGGGGACAGTACCTACAATGAGCAGTTCTTC. This encodes CASSSGDSTYNEQFF.